Listed below are T cell receptor beta chains from one sample, sequenced in a study of OX40 agonist ivuxolimab in advanced cancers. The protocol was immunoSEQ multiplex PCR, while the TCRdb copy is restricted to in-frame clones and leaves out a portion. Among approximately 60,000 clones listed, 92% were seen once. Sequenced material: CD4+ or CD8+ T cells sorted from blood, taken in a trial of the OX40 agonist ivuxolimab. The receptors derive from an adult with an advanced solid tumor such as melanoma, head and neck, liver or kidney cancer. CDR3s include the opening cysteine and the closing phenylalanine or tryptophan. Only some rows state a clone size, as once, few, many or a class for expanded clones.

j_gene: TRBJ1-4
v_gene: TRBV4-1
abundance: once
CDR3aa: CASSPGGNEKLFF

j_gene: TRBJ2-6
v_gene: TRBV5-4
abundance: -
CDR3aa: CASSLGAGANVLTF

j_gene: TRBJ1-1
v_gene: TRBV27
abundance: -
CDR3aa: CASRKDTAVEAFF

j_gene: TRBJ2-2
v_gene: TRBV4-2
abundance: -
CDR3aa: CASSQVSGGGTNTGELFF

j_gene: TRBJ2-1
v_gene: TRBV11-2
abundance: -
CDR3aa: CASSLDRSQSSYNEQFF

j_gene: TRBJ2-3
v_gene: TRBV5-1
abundance: -
CDR3aa: CASSRTSGGTDTQYF

j_gene: TRBJ1-3
v_gene: TRBV21-1
abundance: -
CDR3aa: CASSKDRVGVGNTIYF

j_gene: TRBJ1-3
v_gene: TRBV11-2
abundance: -
CDR3aa: CASSLVRGFSGNTIYF

j_gene: TRBJ2-3
v_gene: TRBV7-9
abundance: -
CDR3aa: CASSPKTEDTQYF

j_gene: TRBJ2-7
v_gene: TRBV7-2
abundance: -
CDR3aa: CASSFRGREQYF

j_gene: TRBJ2-7
v_gene: TRBV15
abundance: -
CDR3aa: CATSRGVSGGRDEQYF

j_gene: TRBJ2-3
v_gene: TRBV5-1
abundance: once
CDR3aa: CASSLITDTQYF

j_gene: TRBJ2-7
v_gene: TRBV11-2
abundance: -
CDR3aa: CASSLGTGNYEQYF

j_gene: TRBJ1-1
v_gene: TRBV4-2
abundance: -
CDR3aa: CASSQVWDMNTKAFF

j_gene: TRBJ1-2
v_gene: TRBV10-2
abundance: once
CDR3aa: CASSESGRGGLGYTF

j_gene: TRBJ2-5
v_gene: TRBV6-1
abundance: -
CDR3aa: CASHLETQYF

j_gene: TRBJ2-6
v_gene: TRBV29-1
abundance: -
CDR3aa: CSVEDSEGQGLGANVLTF

j_gene: TRBJ2-7
v_gene: TRBV10-3
abundance: -
CDR3aa: CAISDRSRDRSSYEQYF

j_gene: TRBJ2-1
v_gene: TRBV6-1
abundance: few
CDR3aa: CASSAISSGRRYEQFF

j_gene: TRBJ1-1
v_gene: TRBV7-3
abundance: once
CDR3aa: CASSKRVGGNTEAFF

j_gene: TRBJ2-3
v_gene: TRBV10-3
abundance: -
CDR3aa: CAISKMTSGGFTDTQYF

j_gene: TRBJ2-7
v_gene: TRBV18
abundance: -
CDR3aa: CASSPSLDEQYF

j_gene: TRBJ2-1
v_gene: TRBV5-8
abundance: -
CDR3aa: CASSLELAGVLNEQFF

j_gene: TRBJ2-1
v_gene: TRBV19
abundance: -
CDR3aa: CASSNIGSGEQFF

j_gene: TRBJ1-2
v_gene: TRBV19
abundance: -
CDR3aa: CASSRDGTYGYTF

j_gene: TRBJ1-1
v_gene: TRBV10-2
abundance: -
CDR3aa: CASSDLGTENTEAFF

j_gene: TRBJ2-3
v_gene: TRBV19
abundance: -
CDR3aa: CASSSGFRDTQYF

j_gene: TRBJ2-7
v_gene: TRBV19
abundance: -
CDR3aa: CASSIGQGLGYEQYF

j_gene: TRBJ2-1
v_gene: TRBV4-1
abundance: -
CDR3aa: CASSQFRGLEQFF

j_gene: TRBJ2-3
v_gene: TRBV6-1
abundance: -
CDR3aa: CASSGAGTGHTDTQYF

j_gene: TRBJ2-5
v_gene: TRBV5-1
abundance: -
CDR3aa: CASSLAGQGALKTQYF

j_gene: TRBJ2-5
v_gene: TRBV6-1
abundance: -
CDR3aa: CASSERGGRVGETQYF

j_gene: TRBJ2-1
v_gene: TRBV4-2
abundance: -
CDR3aa: CASSPLAGADNEQFF

j_gene: TRBJ1-1
v_gene: TRBV29-1
abundance: -
CDR3aa: CSVRGQGNTEAFF

j_gene: TRBJ2-7
v_gene: TRBV18
abundance: once
CDR3aa: CASSPVRTRRIYEQYF

j_gene: TRBJ1-3
v_gene: TRBV5-1
abundance: -
CDR3aa: CASSLEQNSGNTIYF

j_gene: TRBJ2-3
v_gene: TRBV7-2
abundance: -
CDR3aa: CASSTQGGTDTQYF

j_gene: TRBJ2-1
v_gene: TRBV18
abundance: -
CDR3aa: CASSPPLGQGREGHYNEQFF

j_gene: TRBJ2-7
v_gene: TRBV29-1
abundance: -
CDR3aa: CSVQGLAVYEQYF

j_gene: TRBJ2-2
v_gene: TRBV5-4
abundance: -
CDR3aa: CASSLRFSRIANTGELFF

j_gene: TRBJ1-2
v_gene: TRBV11-2
abundance: -
CDR3aa: CASSLVPEQGYTF

j_gene: TRBJ2-4
v_gene: TRBV30
abundance: -
CDR3aa: CASGGGFKNIQYF

j_gene: TRBJ2-7
v_gene: TRBV19
abundance: -
CDR3aa: CASSIKGTYEQYF

j_gene: TRBJ2-3
v_gene: TRBV10-3
abundance: -
CDR3aa: CAISDGGRQGYTDTQYF

j_gene: TRBJ1-6
v_gene: TRBV10-2
abundance: -
CDR3aa: CASRPDSFNSPLHF

j_gene: TRBJ2-2
v_gene: TRBV5-1
abundance: -
CDR3aa: CASSFTSGGNTGELFF

j_gene: TRBJ1-1
v_gene: TRBV10-2
abundance: -
CDR3aa: CASSSMNTEAFF

j_gene: -
v_gene: TRBV2
abundance: -
CDR3aa: CASLTGTNEQYF

j_gene: TRBJ2-7
v_gene: TRBV6-1
abundance: -
CDR3aa: CASRKPRPPYEQYF

j_gene: TRBJ2-3
v_gene: TRBV11-1
abundance: -
CDR3aa: CASSPSGQGTDTQYF

j_gene: TRBJ2-7
v_gene: TRBV29-1
abundance: -
CDR3aa: CSVVLAYEQYF

j_gene: TRBJ2-7
v_gene: TRBV9
abundance: -
CDR3aa: CASSPRQGGTYEQYF